This record covers a single TCR beta chain. Patients at the Seattle site were enrolled during active infection and followed longitudinally. Using immunoSEQ multiplex PCR, the repertoire was profiled, and TCRdb retains in-frame clones only, with some absent. The sample has roughly 210,000 clones, 80% to 85% seen once. The V segment lost 5 bases and the J segment 1 base; nucleotides outside the gene matches: 2. Germline V gives CDR1 MNHNY, CDR2 SVGAGI (reference sequence). CDR3 length: 14 residues. The entry originates in a study of blood T cell repertoires in COVID-19. At the level of the study: Italy, Spain and the United States were the sources of the convalescent and acute COVID-19 samples.

The receptor was isolated from a woman older than 75 with COVID-19, enrolled during active disease. This sequence joins TRBV6-6 and TRBJ1-1; TRBD1 agrees at 9 bases. The sequenced material came from peripheral blood. The CDR3 loop is CASSPTGGNTEAFF. The CDR3 DNA sequence: TGTGCCAGCAGTCCGACAGGGGGGAACACTGAAGCTTTCTTT.